This TCR beta chain was captured in a study of T cells expressing NK-cell markers. CDR1 is SGHRS, CDR2 YFSETQ, per germline. This CDR3 comprises 16 residues. TCRdb re-called the 5' RACE reads and shows each CDR3 protein once, DNA omitted. The sample's table shows 500,000 or so distinct CDR3 sequences. The V gene is TRBV5-1, the J gene TRBJ2-1; without DNA, the TCRdb call of TRBD2 cannot be checked. The receptor's source is a man aged 18 to 29 in good health. Input material: blood T cells: a sorted CD56 or NKG2C T cell subset, CD4+ or CD8+ T cells, or bulk PBMC T cells (not recorded which). Here the CDR3 reads CASSSETSGRAFEQFF.